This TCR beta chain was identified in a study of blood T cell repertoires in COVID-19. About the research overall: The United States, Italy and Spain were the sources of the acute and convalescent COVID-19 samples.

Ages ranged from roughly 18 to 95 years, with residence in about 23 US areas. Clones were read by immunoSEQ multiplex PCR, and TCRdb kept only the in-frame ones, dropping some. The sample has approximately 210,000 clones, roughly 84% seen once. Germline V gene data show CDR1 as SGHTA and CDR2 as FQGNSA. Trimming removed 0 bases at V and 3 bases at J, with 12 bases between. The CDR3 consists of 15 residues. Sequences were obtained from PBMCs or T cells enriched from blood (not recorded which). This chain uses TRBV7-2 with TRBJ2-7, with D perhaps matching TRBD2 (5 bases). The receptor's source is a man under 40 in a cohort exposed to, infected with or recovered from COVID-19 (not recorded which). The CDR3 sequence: CASSLANGGFYEQYF. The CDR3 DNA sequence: TGTGCCAGCAGCTTAGCGAATGGCGGGTTCTACGAGCAGTACTTC. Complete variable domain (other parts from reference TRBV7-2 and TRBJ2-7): GAGVSQSPSNKVTEKGKDVELRCDPISGHTALYWYRQSLGQGLEFLIYFQGNSAPDKSGLPSDRFSAERTGGSVSTLTIQRTQQEDSAVYLCASSLANGGFYEQYFGPGTRLTVT.